The rows below give T cell receptor beta chains drawn from one sample of a study of glioma-infiltrating T cells. TCRdb re-analysed the multiplex PCR reads in MiXCR, keeping a single row per CDR3 protein. The sample has more than 95,000 distinct CDR3 sequences, roughly 25% seen once. The sequencing input was glioma tissue, nonneoplastic brain tissue, or PBMCs (not recorded which). The receptors were gathered from a human donor with low-grade glioma or glioblastoma, undergoing nonglioma brain surgery, or in good health (not recorded which). Both conserved end residues are part of each CDR3. D genes are given only for firm matches. Clone size, where shown, is once, few, many, or a class for clones that have expanded.

CDR3aa,CDR3nt,abundance,v_gene,d_gene,j_gene
CAGSWERVEDGTDTQYF,TGTGCCGGCTCCTGGGAGAGGGTCGAAGATGGCACAGATACGCAGTATTTT,many,TRBV7-9,.,TRBJ2-3
CASSLRQGGVNEQFF,TGTGCCAGCTCACTTAGACAGGGTGGAGTGAATGAGCAGTTCTTC,many,TRBV18,TRBD1,TRBJ2-1
CASSLEAGSYGYTF,TGTGCCAGCAGCTTGGAGGCGGGCAGCTATGGCTACACCTTC,few,TRBV5-4,.,TRBJ1-2
CASSRPDRYHEQYF,TGCGCCAGCAGCCGCCCGGACAGGTACCACGAGCAGTACTTC,many,TRBV4-1,TRBD1,TRBJ2-7
CASSLGQGRAKNIQYF,TGCGCCAGCAGCTTGGGGCAGGGACGGGCCAAAAACATTCAGTACTTC,.,TRBV5-1,.,TRBJ2-4
CASSTGTSGNNEQFF,TGTGCCAGCAGTACCGGGACTAGCGGAAACAATGAGCAGTTCTTC,few,TRBV12-3/TRBV12-4,TRBD2,TRBJ2-1
CASSITSGVYEQYF,TGTGCCAGCAGTATCACTAGCGGAGTCTACGAGCAGTACTTC,many,TRBV6-1,TRBD2,TRBJ2-7
CASSYSPGGTYGYTF,TGTGCCAGCAGTTACTCCCCGGGTGGGACTTATGGCTACACCTTC,many,TRBV6-6,.,TRBJ1-2
CASSLVAAESSYEQYF,TGTGCCAGCAGCTTAGTAGCGGCGGAGAGCTCCTACGAGCAGTACTTC,many,TRBV7-2,.,TRBJ2-7
CASSLVTANYGYTF,TGTGCCAGCAGCTTAGTTACGGCTAACTATGGCTACACCTTC,many,TRBV7-9,.,TRBJ1-2
CSARAGGLYTEAFF,TGCAGTGCTAGAGCGGGGGGGCTGTACACTGAAGCTTTCTTT,many,TRBV20-1,.,TRBJ1-1
CASRQTGTGEYEQYF,TGTGCCAGCAGGCAAACCGGGACAGGGGAATACGAGCAGTACTTC,.,TRBV6-2/TRBV6-3,TRBD1,TRBJ2-7
CAGSLEAGNQPQHF,TGTGCCGGCAGCTTAGAGGCAGGGAATCAGCCCCAGCATTTT,.,TRBV7-2,.,TRBJ1-5
CASSTRLAPATQYF,TGTGCCAGCAGCACCAGACTAGCTCCGGCGACCCAGTACTTC,many,TRBV3-1,TRBD2,TRBJ2-5
CASSLRLAGGPDTQYF,TGTGCCAGCAGCTTAAGGTTAGCGGGAGGGCCGGATACGCAGTATTTT,many,TRBV7-2,TRBD2,TRBJ2-3
CASSSQREAYNEQFF,TGTGCCAGCAGCTCCCAGCGGGAAGCCTACAATGAGCAGTTCTTC,few,TRBV12-3/TRBV12-4,TRBD2,TRBJ2-1
CAISDGRTEETQYF,TGTGCCATCAGTGACGGGCGTACTGAAGAGACCCAGTACTTC,many,TRBV10-3,.,TRBJ2-5
CASSPGQGIYEQYF,TGTGCCAGCTCCCCGGGACAAGGAATCTACGAGCAGTACTTC,many,TRBV18,.,TRBJ2-7
CASSLPDRVNEQYF,TGTGCCAGCAGTTTACCGGACAGGGTCAACGAGCAGTACTTC,many,TRBV28,TRBD1,TRBJ2-7
CSVRVVVGTDTQYF,TGCAGCGTCCGGGTTGTAGTGGGCACAGATACGCAGTATTTT,few,TRBV29-1,.,TRBJ2-3
CASSQVWASKNNEQFF,TGTGCCAGCAGCCAAGTGTGGGCTAGCAAGAACAATGAGCAGTTCTTC,.,TRBV14,.,TRBJ2-1